The present T cell receptor beta chain was sequenced within a study of blood T cells in healthy people across ages. Study in general: Per two T cells, about one barcoded beta molecule was captured through template switching.

The use of a sample-barcoded 5' primer and a J-beta primer mix characterized a second PCR of 7 to 11 cycles. A 12-random-nucleotide template-switch adaptor tagged each cDNA molecule. TCRdb reprocessed the 5' RACE reads with MiXCR, giving one entry per CDR3 protein. The data hold hundreds of thousands of distinct CDR3 sequences, with approximately 30% observed a single time. Study-level results: Fewer expanded clones and more diversity marked long-lived versus aged donors.

The extraction recovered at least 5.5 micrograms of total RNA per sample. This clonotype was detected ten times or more. Its antigen is undetermined. Per the germline V gene, CDR1 is SGHVS and CDR2 is FQNEAQ. The CDR3 has 11 amino acids. Trimming took off 5 bases at V and 11 bases at J, with 11 bases between the two ends. The receptor was derived from a woman older than 75 in good health. Sequencing was carried out using blood. V gene TRBV7-8 combines with J gene TRBJ2-3, with D uncertain. The CDR3 loop is CASSLDGQQYF. For the CDR3, the DNA is TGTGCCAGCAGCCTGGACGGGCAGCAGTATTTT.